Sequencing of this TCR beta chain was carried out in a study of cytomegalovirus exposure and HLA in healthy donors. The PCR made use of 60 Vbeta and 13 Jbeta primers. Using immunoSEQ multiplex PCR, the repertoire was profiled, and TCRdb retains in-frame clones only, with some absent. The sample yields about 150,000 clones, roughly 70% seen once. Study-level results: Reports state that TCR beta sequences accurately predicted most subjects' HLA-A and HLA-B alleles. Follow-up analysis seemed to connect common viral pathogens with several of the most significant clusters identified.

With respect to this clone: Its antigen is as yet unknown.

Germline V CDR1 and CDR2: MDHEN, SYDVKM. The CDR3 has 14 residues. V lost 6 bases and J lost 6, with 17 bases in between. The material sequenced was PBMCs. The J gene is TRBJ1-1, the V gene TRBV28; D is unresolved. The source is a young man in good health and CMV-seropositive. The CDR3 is CASRTTSPGSEAFF. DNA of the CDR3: TGTGCCAGCAGGACGACATCACCGGGGTCTGAAGCTTTCTTT.